What follows is one T cell receptor beta chain and its context. Its antigen is still unknown. This sample stems from a study of OX40 agonist ivuxolimab in advanced cancers. Study results and limitations: The average count of expanded clones was higher among CD8+ T cells than among CD4+. At doses 0.1 to 3.0 mg/kg, CD4+ and CD8+ clones expanded.

Germline-derived CDR1 and CDR2 are LNHNV and YYDKDF (reference sequence). CDR3 size: 18 residues. Trimming at V came to 5 bases and at J to 1 base, leaving 12 bases not matched to a gene. The table came from immunoSEQ multiplex PCR; TCRdb's copy has only in-frame clones and leaves some out. The sample holds roughly 60,000 clones, 91% seen once. Samples of blood were obtained at baseline, on cycle 4 day 1, and on cycle 7 day 1. The material was CD4+ or CD8+ T cells sorted from blood, obtained in a trial of the OX40 agonist ivuxolimab. The clonotype was recovered from an adult with an advanced solid tumor such as melanoma, head and neck, liver or kidney cancer. The V gene is TRBV15, the J gene TRBJ2-1; 9 bases agree with TRBD2. This chain's CDR3 is CATSPRGREGRSYNEQFF. CDR3 DNA sequence: TGTGCCACCAGCCCCCGGGGGCGGGAGGGCCGGTCCTACAATGAGCAGTTCTTC. Full variable domain (missing parts from reference TRBV15 and TRBJ2-1): DAMVIQNPRYQVTQFGKPVTLSCSQTLNHNVMYWYQQKSSQAPKLLFHYYDKDFNNEADTPDNFQSRRPNTSFCFLDIRSPGLGDTAMYLCATSPRGREGRSYNEQFFGPGTRLTVL.